A selection of T cell receptor beta chains follows, all from one sample in a study of T cell responses to AZD1222 COVID-19 vaccine. The table came from immunoSEQ multiplex PCR; TCRdb's copy has only in-frame clones and leaves some out. The repertoire holds approximately 99,000 clones, with 85% to 90% as singletons. The input for sequencing was peripheral blood, taken on day 0 of AZD1222 vaccination. The receptors derive from an adult in good health. CDR3s include the opening cysteine and the closing phenylalanine or tryptophan. Each record gives: V gene, D gene, J gene, clone size, CDR3 protein, CDR3 DNA. A D gene is named only where the DNA matches it firmly. The listing skips clone size in some rows; elsewhere it reads once, few, many or a size class.

>TRBV3-1/TRBV3-2|.|TRBJ1-4|.
CASSQEGAGGEELFF
TGTGCCAGCAGCCAAGAGGGGGCCGGGGGAGAAGAACTGTTTTTT
>TRBV15|TRBD1|TRBJ1-5|.
CATSPGQANQPQHF
TGTGCCACCAGTCCGGGACAGGCTAATCAGCCCCAGCATTTT
>TRBV5-1|TRBD2|TRBJ2-7|.
CAGATGGGGEQYF
TGCGCCGGCGCGACGGGGGGGGGCGGAGAGCAGTACTTC
>TRBV6-2/TRBV6-3|.|TRBJ1-2|.
CASSYSTRASHGYTF
TGTGCCAGCAGTTACTCGACTCGGGCGAGCCATGGCTACACCTTC
>TRBV28|.|TRBJ1-5|.
CASSRPRGKGYSNQPQHF
TGTGCCAGCAGCAGGCCCCGGGGGAAGGGTTATAGCAATCAGCCCCAGCATTTT
>TRBV11-1|TRBD1|TRBJ1-4|.
CASSSGTGNEKLFF
TGTGCCAGCAGCTCCGGGACAGGAAATGAAAAACTGTTTTTT
>TRBV11-2|.|TRBJ2-7|.
CASRSSETTNSRQYF
TGTGCCAGCAGATCGTCCGAGACCACAAACTCAAGGCAGTACTTC
>TRBV6-5|TRBD2|TRBJ2-3|.
CATLAGDPTDTQYF
TGTGCCACCTTGGCGGGGGACCCCACAGATACGCAGTATTTT
>TRBV4-3|.|TRBJ2-3|.
CASSQGRTDTQYF
TGCGCCAGCAGCCAAGGGAGGACAGATACGCAGTATTTT
>TRBV28|.|TRBJ1-2|few
CASSFAQGSYGYTF
TGTGCCAGCAGTTTTGCCCAGGGCAGCTATGGCTACACCTTC
>TRBV5-1|.|TRBJ2-5|.
CASSLAATGLWETQYF
TGCGCCAGCAGCTTGGCAGCTACGGGCCTTTGGGAGACCCAGTACTTC
>TRBV5-6|TRBD1|TRBJ1-6|few
CASSTGQGLGSPLHF
TGTGCCAGCAGCACCGGACAGGGTCTCGGTTCACCCCTCCACTTT
>TRBV7-9|.|TRBJ1-4|.
CASRGKTNEKLFF
TGTGCCAGCAGGGGAAAGACTAATGAAAAACTGTTTTTT
>TRBV30|.|TRBJ2-3|.
CAWSVSTDTQYF
TGTGCCTGGAGTGTGAGCACAGATACGCAGTATTTT
>TRBV5-1|.|TRBJ1-1|.
CASSFEGGTEAFF
TGCGCCAGCAGCTTCGAGGGGGGTACTGAAGCTTTCTTT
>TRBV7-9|TRBD1|TRBJ2-7|.
CASSLQGQGGYEQYF
TGTGCCAGCAGCTTGCAGGGACAGGGGGGGTACGAGCAGTACTTC
>TRBV6-5|TRBD1|TRBJ2-1|.
CASTERDRGLNEQFF
TGTGCCAGCACCGAACGGGACAGGGGTCTCAATGAGCAGTTCTTC
>TRBV15|.|TRBJ1-5|.
CATSRGSRGMGPQHF
TGTGCCACCAGCAGAGGGAGCAGGGGAATGGGGCCCCAGCATTTT
>TRBV7-3|.|TRBJ2-3|.
CASSLVATGKTTDTQYF
TGTGCCAGCAGCTTAGTAGCAACGGGAAAGACCACAGATACGCAGTATTTT
>TRBV11-2|.|TRBJ2-3|.
CASSLMSGSTDTQYF
TGTGCCAGCAGCCTCATGTCGGGGAGCACAGATACGCAGTATTTT
>TRBV3-1/TRBV3-2|.|TRBJ1-1|.
CASSQGVTEAFF
TGTGCCAGCAGCCAGGGGGTCACTGAAGCTTTCTTT
>TRBV7-8|.|TRBJ1-4|.
CASSLQSYEKLFF
TGTGCCAGCAGCTTACAAAGCTACGAAAAACTGTTTTTT
>TRBV10-3|.|TRBJ1-2|.
CAISLTGFNYGYTF
TGTGCCATCAGTTTAACAGGGTTTAACTATGGCTACACCTTC
>TRBV7-3|.|TRBJ2-3|.
CASSSTGWADTQYF
TGTGCCAGCAGCTCTACAGGGTGGGCAGATACGCAGTATTTT
>TRBV27|.|TRBJ1-6|.
CASRFAFGQGLNNSPLHF
TGTGCCAGCAGGTTCGCGTTTGGGCAGGGACTTAATAATTCACCCCTCCACTTT
>TRBV3-1/TRBV3-2|TRBD1|TRBJ1-1|few
CASSLTGGGTEAFF
TGTGCCAGCAGCCTGACAGGGGGGGGCACTGAAGCTTTCTTT
>TRBV6-5|TRBD1|TRBJ2-7|.
CASITDRGYEQYF
TGTGCCAGCATTACAGACAGGGGGTACGAGCAGTACTTC
>TRBV7-3|.|TRBJ1-4|once
CASSLEAGINEKLFF
TGTGCCAGCAGCCTAGAGGCGGGGATTAATGAAAAACTGTTTTTT
>TRBV7-2|.|TRBJ2-7|.
CASSSRGTYEQYF
TGTGCCAGCAGCTCTCGCGGTACCTACGAGCAGTACTTC
>TRBV9|TRBD2|TRBJ2-1|.
CASRIAGASGNEQFF
TGTGCCAGCAGGATAGCGGGGGCTTCTGGGAATGAGCAGTTCTTC
>TRBV5-4|.|TRBJ2-5|.
CASSFSGGQETQYF
TGTGCCAGCAGCTTCTCCGGGGGCCAAGAGACCCAGTACTTC
>TRBV24-1|TRBD1|TRBJ2-5|.
CATSDHQTPRGETQYF
TGTGCCACCAGTGACCACCAAACACCCAGGGGGGAGACCCAGTACTTC
>TRBV10-3|TRBD2|TRBJ2-5|.
CAIEDKRGGQETQYF
TGTGCCATCGAAGACAAGCGGGGGGGCCAAGAGACCCAGTACTTC
>TRBV7-9|TRBD1|TRBJ2-7|.
CASSLGTRDRGNEQYF
TGTGCCAGCAGCTTAGGAACCCGGGACAGGGGTAACGAGCAGTACTTC
>TRBV18|.|TRBJ2-7|.
CASSPEGYEQYF
TGTGCCAGCTCACCGGAGGGGTACGAGCAGTACTTC
>TRBV5-1|.|TRBJ1-6|few
CASSLGQWSSYNSPLHF
TGCGCCAGCAGCTTGGGACAGTGGAGCTCCTATAATTCACCCCTCCACTTT
>TRBV7-9|.|TRBJ1-1|.
CASSLDFGEEAFF
TGTGCCAGCAGCTTAGATTTTGGGGAAGAAGCTTTCTTT
>TRBV11-1|.|TRBJ2-5|.
CASSLAARVGETQYF
TGTGCCAGCAGCTTGGCAGCGCGGGTGGGAGAGACCCAGTACTTC
>TRBV5-1|.|TRBJ2-1|.
CASSSDAPSYNEQFF
TGCGCCAGCAGCTCGGACGCCCCCTCCTACAATGAGCAGTTCTTC
>TRBV5-6|.|TRBJ1-1|.
CASSYQTGTMNTEAFF
TGTGCCAGCAGCTACCAGACCGGGACAATGAACACTGAAGCTTTCTTT
>TRBV12-2|.|TRBJ2-7|.
CASRPPGPGDEQYF
TGTGCAAGTCGTCCGCCGGGCCCCGGGGACGAGCAGTACTTC
>TRBV2|.|TRBJ1-5|.
CASHHSYSNQPQHF
TGTGCCAGCCACCACAGCTACTCCAATCAGCCCCAGCATTTT
>TRBV28|TRBD1|TRBJ1-1|.
CASKGGGLGTEAFF
TGTGCCAGCAAGGGAGGGGGCTTGGGCACTGAAGCTTTCTTT
>TRBV24-1|TRBD1|TRBJ2-1|.
CATSDSTGGPYNEQFF
TGTGCCACCAGTGATTCCACAGGGGGCCCCTACAATGAGCAGTTCTTC
>TRBV7-3|.|TRBJ1-3|.
CASSLVPGTGNTIYF
TGTGCCAGCAGCCTGGTCCCGGGCACTGGAAACACCATATATTTT
>TRBV11-3|.|TRBJ2-1|few
CASSSRQNEQFF
TGTGCCAGCAGCTCTAGACAGAATGAGCAGTTCTTC